The rows below give T cell receptor beta chains drawn from one sample of a study of T cell responses to AZD1222 COVID-19 vaccine. Sequenced by immunoSEQ multiplex PCR; TCRdb stores in-frame clones only, minus some. The data hold about 160,000 clones, with around 91% observed a single time. This specimen was peripheral blood, taken on day 0 of AZD1222 vaccination. The receptors here all came from an adult in good health. Both conserved end residues are part of each CDR3. The D gene is left open where the match is weak. Clone size is given for some rows only: seen once, a few or many times, or a class if the clone is expanded.

>NA|NA|15|TRBV28|TRBJ2-1
TGTGCCAGCAGTCCCCCCCGACAGAACTACAATGAGCAGTTCTTC
CASSPPRQNYNEQFF
>few|TRBD1|14|TRBV7-9|TRBJ1-1
TGTGCCAGCAGCTTAGGACAGGGGAGGACTGAAGCTTTCTTT
CASSLGQGRTEAFF
>NA|NA|16|TRBV6-5|TRBJ1-5
TGTGCCAGCAGTTATTGGGGGGCTAAGGGCAATCAGCCCCAGCATTTT
CASSYWGAKGNQPQHF
>NA|NA|15|TRBV9|TRBJ2-1
TGTGCCAGCAGCGTCAGGGTTGAGTCCTACAATGAGCAGTTCTTC
CASSVRVESYNEQFF
>NA|NA|13|TRBV5-1|TRBJ1-1
TGCGCCAGCAGCTTGCTTGAGAACACTGAAGCTTTCTTT
CASSLLENTEAFF
>NA|NA|14|TRBV18|TRBJ1-5
TGTGCCAGCTCCCGAGACCAGGGGAATCAGCCCCAGCATTTT
CASSRDQGNQPQHF
>NA|TRBD2|18|TRBV9|TRBJ2-3
TGTGCCAGCAGCGTAACTAGCGGGGGGGCCAGGGGCACAGATACGCAGTATTTT
CASSVTSGGARGTDTQYF
>NA|NA|16|TRBV7-9|TRBJ2-3
TGTGCCAGCAGCTTGCTAGCCATGAAAAGCACAGATACGCAGTATTTT
CASSLLAMKSTDTQYF
>NA|NA|13|TRBV6-5|TRBJ2-3
TGTGCCAGCAGCCACGAACCGGGATATACGCAGTATTTT
CASSHEPGYTQYF
>NA|TRBD1|14|TRBV9|TRBJ1-1
TGTGCCAGCAGCGTAGGGGACAGGGTGACTGAAGCTTTCTTT
CASSVGDRVTEAFF
>NA|NA|13|TRBV30|TRBJ1-6
TGTGCCTTCGCGGACAGTTTAAGTTCACCCCTCCACTTT
CAFADSLSSPLHF